The clone carrying this T cell receptor beta chain occurred once. The table came from immunoSEQ multiplex PCR; TCRdb's copy has only in-frame clones and leaves some out. The sample shows over 100,000 clones, approximately 84% of them seen only once. This specimen comes from a study of PD-L1 blockade in urothelial cancer. The time point denotes: pretreatment peripheral blood. Per germline, CDR1 KGHSH and CDR2 LQKENI. The V and J ends lost 4 bases and 0 bases respectively, with 16 bases between them. The CDR3 contains 16 residues. The rearrangement uses TRBV18 and TRBJ2-7; D is undetermined. The specimen comprised PBMCs, sampled around atezolizumab (anti-PD-L1) treatment. This TCR was recovered from a man in his fifties with urothelial cancer. CDR3 in DNA: TGTGCCAGCTCACTTTTGAGCCAGCGCTTCTCCTACGAGCAGTACTTC. Its translation: CASSLLSQRFSYEQYF.